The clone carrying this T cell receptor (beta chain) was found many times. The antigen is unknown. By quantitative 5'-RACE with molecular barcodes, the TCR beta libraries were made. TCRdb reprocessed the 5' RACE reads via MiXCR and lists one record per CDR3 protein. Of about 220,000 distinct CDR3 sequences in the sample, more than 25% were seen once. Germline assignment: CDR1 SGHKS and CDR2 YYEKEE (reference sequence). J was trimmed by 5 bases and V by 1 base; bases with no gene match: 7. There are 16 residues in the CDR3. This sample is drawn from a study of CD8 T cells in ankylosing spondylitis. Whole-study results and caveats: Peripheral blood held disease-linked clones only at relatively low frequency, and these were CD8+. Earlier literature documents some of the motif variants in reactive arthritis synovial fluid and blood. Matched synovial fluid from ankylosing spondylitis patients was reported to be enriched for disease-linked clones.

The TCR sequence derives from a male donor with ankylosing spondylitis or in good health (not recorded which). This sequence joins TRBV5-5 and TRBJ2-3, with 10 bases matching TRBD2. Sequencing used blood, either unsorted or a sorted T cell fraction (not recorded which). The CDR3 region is CASSLSLAGVLDTQYF. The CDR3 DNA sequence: TGTGCCAGCAGCTTGAGCCTAGCGGGAGTTCTAGATACGCAGTATTTT.